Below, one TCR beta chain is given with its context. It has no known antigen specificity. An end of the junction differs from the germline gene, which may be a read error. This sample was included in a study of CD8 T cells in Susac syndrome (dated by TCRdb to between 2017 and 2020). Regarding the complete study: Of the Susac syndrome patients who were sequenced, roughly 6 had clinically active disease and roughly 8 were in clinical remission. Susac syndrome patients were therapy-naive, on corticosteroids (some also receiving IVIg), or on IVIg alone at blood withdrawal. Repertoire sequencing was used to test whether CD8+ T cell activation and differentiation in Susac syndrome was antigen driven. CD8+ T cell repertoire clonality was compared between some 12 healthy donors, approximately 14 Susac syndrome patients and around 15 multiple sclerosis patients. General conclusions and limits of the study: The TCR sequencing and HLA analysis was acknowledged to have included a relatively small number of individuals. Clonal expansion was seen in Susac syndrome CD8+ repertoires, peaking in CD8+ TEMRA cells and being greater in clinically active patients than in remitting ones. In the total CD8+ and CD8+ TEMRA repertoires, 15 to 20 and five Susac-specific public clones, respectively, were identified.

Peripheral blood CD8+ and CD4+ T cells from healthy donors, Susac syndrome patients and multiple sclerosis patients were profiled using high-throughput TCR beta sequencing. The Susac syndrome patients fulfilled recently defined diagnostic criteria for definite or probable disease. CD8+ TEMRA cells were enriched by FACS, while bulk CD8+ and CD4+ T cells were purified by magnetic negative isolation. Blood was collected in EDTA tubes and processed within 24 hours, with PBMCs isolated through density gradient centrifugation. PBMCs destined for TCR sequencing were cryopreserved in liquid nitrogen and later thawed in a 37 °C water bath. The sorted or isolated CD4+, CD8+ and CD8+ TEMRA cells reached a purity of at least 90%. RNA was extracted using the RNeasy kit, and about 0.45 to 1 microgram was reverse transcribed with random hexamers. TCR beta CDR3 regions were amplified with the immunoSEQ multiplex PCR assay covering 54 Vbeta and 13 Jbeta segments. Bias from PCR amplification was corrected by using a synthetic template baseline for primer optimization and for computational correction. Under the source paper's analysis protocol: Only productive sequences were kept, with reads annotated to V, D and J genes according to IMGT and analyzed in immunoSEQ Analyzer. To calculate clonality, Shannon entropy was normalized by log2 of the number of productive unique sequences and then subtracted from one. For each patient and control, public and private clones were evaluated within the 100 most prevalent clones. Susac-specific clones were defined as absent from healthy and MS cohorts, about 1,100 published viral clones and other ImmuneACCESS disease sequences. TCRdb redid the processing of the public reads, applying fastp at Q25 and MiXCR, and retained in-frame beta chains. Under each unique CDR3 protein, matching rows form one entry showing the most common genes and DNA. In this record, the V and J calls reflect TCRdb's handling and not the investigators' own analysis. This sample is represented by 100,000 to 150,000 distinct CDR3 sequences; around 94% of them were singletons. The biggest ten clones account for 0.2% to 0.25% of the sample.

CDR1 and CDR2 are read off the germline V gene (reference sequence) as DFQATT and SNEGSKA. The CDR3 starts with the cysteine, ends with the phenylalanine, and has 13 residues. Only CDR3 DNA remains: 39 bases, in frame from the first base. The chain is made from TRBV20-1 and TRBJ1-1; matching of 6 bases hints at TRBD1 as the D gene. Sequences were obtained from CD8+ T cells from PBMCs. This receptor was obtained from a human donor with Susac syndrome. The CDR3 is CSARGTINTEAFF. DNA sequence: TGCAGTGCGAGAGGGACAATTAACACTGAAGCTTTCTTT.